Below, 10 T cell receptor beta chains from the same sample are listed, as sequenced in a study of CD8+CD57+ T cells in acquired aplastic anemia. Patients sequenced had flow cytometry evidence of CD8+CD57+ cell expansion. It was genomic DNA that served as the template for profiling TCR beta VDJ and CDR3. TCRdb analysed the reads with MiXCR anew, one entry per CDR3 protein. The table lists about 160,000 distinct CDR3 sequences, around half of them singletons, with roughly 3.5% in the top ten. The sequencing input was sorted CD4+, CD8+, or CD8+CD57+ T cells (not recorded which) from PBMCs. The receptors were gathered from a human donor with aplastic anemia.

This clonotype was seen more than once but under ten times. The chain uses TRBV20-1 and TRBJ2-3; no definite D call. The germline CDR1 and CDR2 sequences are DFQATT and SNEGSKA (reference sequence). The CDR3 extends over 12 amino acids. V gave up 3 bases and J gave up 4 bases, with 8 bases separating them. Here the CDR3 reads CSASGPSDTQYF. DNA of the CDR3: TGCAGTGCTAGTGGACCCTCAGATACGCAGTATTTT.

This clonotype was recorded a few times. V usage is TRBV3-1 and J usage is TRBJ1-2; 8 bases are shared with TRBD1. In germline, CDR1 is LGHDT, CDR2 YNNKEL (reference sequence). J was trimmed by 0 bases and V by 1 base; bases with no gene match: 4. The CDR3 contains 16 residues. CDR3: CASSQGGTGANYGYTF. CDR3 in DNA: TGTGCCAGCAGCCAAGGCGGGACAGGAGCTAACTATGGCTACACCTTC.

The chain couples TRBV19 to TRBJ2-5, with a possible D match to TRBD1 (5 bases). The CDR3 covers 12 residues. Germline assignment: CDR1 LNHDA and CDR2 SQIVND (reference sequence). Trimming removed 7 bases from V and 5 bases from J, with 11 bases in between. CDR3 protein: CASKTEQETQYF. The CDR3 nucleotides are TGTGCCAGTAAGACAGAGCAGGAGACCCAGTACTTC.

This clonotype showed up just a few times. This may come from a read error, since a much larger clone is one base off. The chain is built from TRBV9 and TRBJ1-2; D uncertain. Germline CDR1 and CDR2: SGDLS and YYNGEE. This CDR3 is built from 11 residues. The CDR3 bases are TGTGCCAGCAGCGAACAAGGCTCAATCGCCTTC. Its protein is CASSEQGSIAF.

This clonotype was observed at least ten times. The V call is TRBV12-3 or TRBV12-4, the J call TRBJ2-2; 9 bases are a match to TRBD2. V lost 3 bases and J lost 6; bases outside the gene matches: 2. This CDR3 has 14 residues. CDR3 residues: CASSLEREAGELFF. CDR3 nucleotides: TGTGCCAGCAGTTTGGAGCGGGAGGCCGGGGAGCTGTTTTTT.

This clonotype appeared many times. J is TRBJ1-5 and V is TRBV4-2; 8 bases map to TRBD1. The CDR3 loop spans 14 amino acids. Germline CDR1 and CDR2: LGHNA and YNFKEQ. J lost 4 bases, V lost 4 bases, and 3 bases had no gene match. The CDR3 protein is CASSPDRANQPQHF. CDR3 bases: TGTGCCAGCAGCCCGGACAGGGCAAATCAGCCCCAGCATTTT.

This clonotype has just a few counts. A much larger clone differs from this one at a single base, so this may be a read error. The chain has TRBV19 and TRBJ1-6, with a weak D call TRBD1 (5 bases). The CDR3 has 13 amino acids. CDR1 and CDR2 from the germline V gene are LNHDA and SQIVND (reference sequence). With 10 bases removed from V and 9 bases from J, the gap between germline ends came to 16 bases. The CDR3 DNA follows: TGTGCCACCAAACAGGATCCCCCTTCACCCCTCCACTTT. Translated: CATKQDPPSPLHF.

This clonotype occurred many times. The chain has TRBV27 and TRBJ1-2; TRBD1 might be the D (6 bases). Germline CDR1 and CDR2: MNHEY and SMNVEV (reference sequence). The CDR3 length is 15 residues. Trimming left V 5 bases short and J 2 bases short, with 15 bases between. The CDR3 loop reads CASSLTWTANYGYTF. The DNA for the CDR3 is TGTGCCAGCAGTCTCACGTGGACAGCGAACTATGGCTACACCTTC.

The chain recombines TRBV28 with TRBJ1-6, with a possible D match to TRBD1 (5 bases). Germline V gene lookup returns CDR1 MDHEN and CDR2 SYDVKM. This CDR3 is built from 17 residues. The V end lost 3 bases, the J end lost 10 bases, and 22 bases lay between the germline ends. This chain's CDR3 is CASSFPSGSGFGSPLHF. The DNA for the CDR3 is TGTGCCAGCAGTTTCCCGTCAGGGAGTGGCTTCGGGTCACCCCTCCACTTT.

The V call is TRBV5-4, the J call TRBJ2-1; TRBD2 agrees at 12 bases. J was trimmed by 1 base and V by 0 bases; bases with no gene match: 5. Per germline, CDR1 SGHNT and CDR2 YYREEE (reference sequence). This CDR3 contains 18 residues. CDR3 sequence reads: CASSLGLAGVGSYNEQFF. CDR3 sequence (DNA): TGTGCCAGCAGCTTGGGACTAGCGGGAGTCGGATCCTACAATGAGCAGTTCTTC. Supplemented by reference TRBV5-4 and TRBJ2-1, the full variable domain reads ETGVTQSPTHLIKTRGQQVTLRCSSQSGHNTVSWYQQALGQGPQFIFQYYREEENGRGNFPPRFSGLQFPNYSSELNVNALELDDSALYLCASSLGLAGVGSYNEQFFGPGTRLTVL.